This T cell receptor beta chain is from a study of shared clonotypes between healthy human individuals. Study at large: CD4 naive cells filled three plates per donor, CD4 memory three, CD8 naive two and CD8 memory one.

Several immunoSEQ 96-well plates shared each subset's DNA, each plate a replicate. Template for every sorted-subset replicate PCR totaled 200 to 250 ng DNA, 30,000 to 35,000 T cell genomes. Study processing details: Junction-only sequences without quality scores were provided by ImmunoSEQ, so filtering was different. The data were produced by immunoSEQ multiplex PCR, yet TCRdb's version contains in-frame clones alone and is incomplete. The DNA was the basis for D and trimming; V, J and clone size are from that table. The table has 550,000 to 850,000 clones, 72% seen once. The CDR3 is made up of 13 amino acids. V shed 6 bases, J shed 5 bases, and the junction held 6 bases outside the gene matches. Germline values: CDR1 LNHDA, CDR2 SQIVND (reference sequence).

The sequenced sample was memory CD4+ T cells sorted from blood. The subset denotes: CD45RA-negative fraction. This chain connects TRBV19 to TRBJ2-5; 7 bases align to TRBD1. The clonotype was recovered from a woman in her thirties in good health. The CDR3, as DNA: TGTGCCAGTAGACGACAGGGTCGCGAGACCCAGTACTTC. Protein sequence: CASRRQGRETQYF.